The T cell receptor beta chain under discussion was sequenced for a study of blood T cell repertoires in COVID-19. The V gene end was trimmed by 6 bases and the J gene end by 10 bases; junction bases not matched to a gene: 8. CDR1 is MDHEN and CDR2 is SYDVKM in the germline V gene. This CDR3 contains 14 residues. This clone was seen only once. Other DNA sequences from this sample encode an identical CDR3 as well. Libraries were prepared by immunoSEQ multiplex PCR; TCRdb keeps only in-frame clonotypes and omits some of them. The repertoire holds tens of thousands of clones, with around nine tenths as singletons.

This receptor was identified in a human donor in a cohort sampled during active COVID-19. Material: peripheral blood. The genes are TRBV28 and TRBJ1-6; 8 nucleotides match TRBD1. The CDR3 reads CASRPGQGGSPLHF. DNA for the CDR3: TGTGCCAGCAGACCCGGACAGGGTGGATCACCCCTCCACTTT.